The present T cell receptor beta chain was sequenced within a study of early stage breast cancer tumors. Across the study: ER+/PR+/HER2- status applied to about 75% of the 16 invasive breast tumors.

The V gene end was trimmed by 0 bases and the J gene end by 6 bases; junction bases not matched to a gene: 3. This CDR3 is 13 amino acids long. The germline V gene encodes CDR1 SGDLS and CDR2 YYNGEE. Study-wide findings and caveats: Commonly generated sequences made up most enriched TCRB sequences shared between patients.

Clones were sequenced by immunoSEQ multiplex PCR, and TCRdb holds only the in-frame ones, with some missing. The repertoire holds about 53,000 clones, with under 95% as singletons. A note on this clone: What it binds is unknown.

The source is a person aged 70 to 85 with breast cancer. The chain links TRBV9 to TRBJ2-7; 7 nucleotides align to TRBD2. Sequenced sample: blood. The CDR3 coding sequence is TGTGCCAGCAGCGTAGGCGGCGGGGGCGAGCAGTACTTC. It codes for CASSVGGGGEQYF.